This T cell receptor beta chain comes out of a study of human T cells and chemical hapten exposure. Study-level background: DPC at 2% was the sensitizing agent, placed on roughly 2 cm by roughly 2 cm of upper inner arm skin.

The CDR3 length is 14 residues. Germline V gene data show CDR1 as LNHDA and CDR2 as SQIVND (reference sequence). V gave up 7 bases and J gave up 2 bases, with 12 bases separating them. MiXCR was run by TCRdb on the RACE reads, yielding one entry per CDR3 protein. The sample includes some 70,000 distinct CDR3 sequences, under 13% of them seen just once. Specified time point: patch test 2, 6 weeks after DPC sensitization. Noted treatment: therapeutic diphenylcyclopropenone sensitization with weekly scalp DPC. This clonotype was obtained from a woman aged 45-59 years with alopecia areata. Some clones in this sample may be carry-over from other donors' samples. The rearrangement joins TRBV19 to TRBJ2-1; D might be TRBD1 (6 bases). This material consisted of whole blood, taken in connection with sensitization to the hapten diphenylcyclopropenone (DPC). The CDR3 here is CASKGPGAYNEQFF. The CDR3, as DNA: TGTGCCAGTAAGGGGCCAGGGGCCTACAATGAGCAGTTCTTC.